This entry lists 5 T cell receptor beta chains sequenced from one sample in a study of blood T cell repertoires in COVID-19 (dated by TCRdb to about 2020). The protocol used for the library was the immunoSEQ multiplex PCR assay. In its TCRdb copy, this immuneACCESS table keeps in-frame sequences only and misses some clones. Where compared with another copy, unresolved V genes explain less than half of these, and the others have no known cause. The sample includes about 23,000 clones, with about nine tenths observed a single time. Jointly, the top ten make up around 10% of the sample. Material: peripheral blood. Receptors were obtained from a woman aged 80 or over with active or convalescent COVID-19.

The rearrangement uses TRBV7-3 and TRBJ2-5, with TRBD2 identical over 15 bases. The CDR3 sequence is 15 residues long. Germline CDR1 and CDR2: SGHTA and FQGTGA. The trim removed 5 bases at V and 5 bases at J, leaving 3 bases unmatched. CDR3 coding DNA: TGTGCCAGCAGCCTTGGACTAGCGGGAGGGGAGACCCAGTACTTC. Its translation is CASSLGLAGGETQYF. Drawing the rest from reference TRBV7-3 and TRBJ2-5, the complete variable domain is GAGVSQTPSNKVTEKGKYVELRCDPISGHTALYWYRQSLGQGPEFLIYFQGTGAADDSGLPNDRFFAVRPEGSVSTLKIQRTERGDSAVYLCASSLGLAGGETQYFGPGTRLLVL.

The chain carries TRBV7-9 and TRBJ1-1, with unresolved D. Germline V gene sequence: CDR1 SEHNR, CDR2 FQNEAQ (reference sequence). This CDR3 is built from 14 residues. V lost 3 bases, J lost 0 bases, and 8 bases lay in between. CDR3 DNA: TGTGCCAGCAGCTTTTCCGGGATGAACACTGAAGCTTTCTTT. Its translation is CASSFSGMNTEAFF.

The chain links TRBV4-1 to TRBJ2-3, with 12 positions matching TRBD1. V trimming: 4 bases; J trimming: 3 bases; junction bases outside the gene matches: 8. The length of the CDR3 is 17 residues. In germline, CDR1 is MGHRA, CDR2 YSYEKL. In DNA, the CDR3 is TGCGCCAGCAGCCGCGTACCGGGACAGGGGGCAACAGATACGCAGTATTTT. It translates to CASSRVPGQGATDTQYF.

The J gene is TRBJ2-7, the V gene TRBV5-1, with 7 bases matching TRBD1. V trimming: 0 bases; J trimming: 5 bases; junction bases outside the gene matches: 5. The germline CDR1 and CDR2 sequences are SGHRS and YFSETQ. The CDR3 spans 14 residues. For the CDR3, the DNA is TGCGCCAGCAGCTTGGGAGACAGGGCTAACGAGCAGTACTTC. It yields the protein CASSLGDRANEQYF.

V gene TRBV29-1 combines with J gene TRBJ2-2; 9 bases align to TRBD1. Germline CDR1 SQVTM, CDR2 ANQGSEA. The ends lost 6 bases at V and 11 bases at J; junction bases unmatched: 4. CDR3 size: 11 residues. The CDR3 coding sequence is TGCAGCGTGGGACAGGGTATCGAGCTGTTTTTT. Its translation is CSVGQGIELFF.